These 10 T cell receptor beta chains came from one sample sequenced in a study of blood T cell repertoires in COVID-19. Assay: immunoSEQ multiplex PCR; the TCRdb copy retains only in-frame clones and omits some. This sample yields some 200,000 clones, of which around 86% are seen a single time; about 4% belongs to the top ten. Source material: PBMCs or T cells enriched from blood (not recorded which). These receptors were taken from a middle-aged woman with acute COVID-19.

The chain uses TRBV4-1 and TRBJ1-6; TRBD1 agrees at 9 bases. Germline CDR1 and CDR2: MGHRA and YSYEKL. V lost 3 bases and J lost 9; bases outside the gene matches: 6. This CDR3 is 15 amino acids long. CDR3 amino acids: CASSQAGTGSSPLHF. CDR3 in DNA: TGCGCCAGCAGCCAGGCCGGGACAGGGAGTTCACCCCTCCACTTT.

The CDR3 DNA follows: TGTGCCAGCAGCTCACTAGCGGAAAGCACAGATACGCAGTATTTT. Protein: CASSSLAESTDTQYF. The chain has TRBV5-4 and TRBJ2-3, with 8 positions matching TRBD2. This CDR3 region has 15 residues. CDR1 is SGHNT, CDR2 YYREEE, per germline (reference sequence). V lost 3 bases and J lost 0; bases outside the gene matches: 3.

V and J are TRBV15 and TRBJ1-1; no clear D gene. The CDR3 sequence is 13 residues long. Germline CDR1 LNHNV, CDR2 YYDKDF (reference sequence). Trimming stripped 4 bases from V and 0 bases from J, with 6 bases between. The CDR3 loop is CATSNDMNTEAFF. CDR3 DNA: TGTGCCACCAGCAACGACATGAACACTGAAGCTTTCTTT.

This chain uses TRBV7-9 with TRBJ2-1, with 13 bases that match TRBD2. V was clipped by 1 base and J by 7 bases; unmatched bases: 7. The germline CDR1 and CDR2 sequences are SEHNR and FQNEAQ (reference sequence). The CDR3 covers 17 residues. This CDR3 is CASSLGEGTSGVNEQFF. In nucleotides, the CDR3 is TGTGCCAGCAGCTTAGGGGAGGGGACTAGCGGGGTTAATGAGCAGTTCTTC.

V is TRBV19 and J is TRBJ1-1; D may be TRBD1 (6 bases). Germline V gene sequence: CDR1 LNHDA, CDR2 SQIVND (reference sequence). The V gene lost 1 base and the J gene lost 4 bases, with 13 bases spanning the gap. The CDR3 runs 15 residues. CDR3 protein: CASSIGAGAGTEAFF. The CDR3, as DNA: TGTGCCAGTAGTATAGGAGCAGGGGCGGGCACTGAAGCTTTCTTT.

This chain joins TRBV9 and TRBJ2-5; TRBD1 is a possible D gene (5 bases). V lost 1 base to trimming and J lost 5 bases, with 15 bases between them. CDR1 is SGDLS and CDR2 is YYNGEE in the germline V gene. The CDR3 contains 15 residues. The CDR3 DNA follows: TGTGCCAGCAGCGTATCAGGGATGCGGTATGAGACCCAGTACTTC. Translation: CASSVSGMRYETQYF.

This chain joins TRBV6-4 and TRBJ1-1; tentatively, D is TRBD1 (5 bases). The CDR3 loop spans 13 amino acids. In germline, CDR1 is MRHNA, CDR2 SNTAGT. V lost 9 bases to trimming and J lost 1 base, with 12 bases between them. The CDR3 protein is CASSRVPNTEAFF. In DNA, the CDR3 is TGTGCCAGTTCCAGGGTCCCGAACACTGAAGCTTTCTTT.

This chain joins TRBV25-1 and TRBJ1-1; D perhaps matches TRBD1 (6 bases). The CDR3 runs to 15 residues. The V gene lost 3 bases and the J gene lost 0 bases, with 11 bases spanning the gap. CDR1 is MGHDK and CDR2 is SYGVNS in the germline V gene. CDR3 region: CASSDRGNMNTEAFF. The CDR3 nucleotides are TGTGCCAGCAGTGATAGGGGGAACATGAACACTGAAGCTTTCTTT.

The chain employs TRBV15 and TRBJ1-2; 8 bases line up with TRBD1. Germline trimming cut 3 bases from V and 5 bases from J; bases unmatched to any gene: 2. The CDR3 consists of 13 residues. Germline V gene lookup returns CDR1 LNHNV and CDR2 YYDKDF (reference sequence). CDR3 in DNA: TGTGCCACCAGCAGGGACAGGGATTATGGCTACACCTTC. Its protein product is CATSRDRDYGYTF.

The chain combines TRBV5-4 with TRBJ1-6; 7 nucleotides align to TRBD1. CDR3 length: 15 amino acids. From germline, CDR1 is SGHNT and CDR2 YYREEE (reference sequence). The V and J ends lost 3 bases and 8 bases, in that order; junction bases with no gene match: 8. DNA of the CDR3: TGTGCCAGCAGCTGGGGGACAGAAAGTGATTCACCCCTCCACTTT. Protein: CASSWGTESDSPLHF.